The clone carrying this T cell receptor beta chain has a count of ten or more. This entry is derived from a study of regulatory T cells in long-lasting Graves disease. According to the study, TCR beta libraries were built with iRepertoire HTBI primers and CDR3-region Arm-PCR. TCRdb analysed the multiplex PCR reads with MiXCR anew, one entry per CDR3 protein. The sample yields around 460,000 distinct CDR3 sequences, approximately 15% seen once. The time point is: newly diagnosed GD, antithyroid drugs for less than 3 months. PBMC RNA was the source of the TCR library. The CDR3 spans 20 residues. Per germline, CDR1 SNHLY and CDR2 FYNNEI. Trimming cost V 1 base and J 8 bases; bases outside gene matches: 21. The same specimen was also included in a second study, on T cells in Graves' hyperthyroidism and ophthalmopathy.

The source is a woman aged 50 to 65 with Graves disease. The V and J genes are TRBV2 and TRBJ1-4; 8 positions agree with TRBD1. Source: peripheral blood mononuclear cells (PBMCs), taken at new diagnosis, from a patient treated with antithyroid drugs. The CDR3 DNA is TGTGCCAGCAGTGAAGAAGGACCGGGACAGGTCGGAACCCGGTGGGAAAAACTGTTTTTT. Protein: CASSEEGPGQVGTRWEKLFF.